The present entry profiles one TCR beta chain with its context. The antigen is not known. This specimen belongs to a study of Ad26.COV2.S vaccination and SARS-CoV-2 variants. Background on the study: Participant was drawn from the COV1001 Ad26.COV2.S trial arm. Regarding the study as a whole: Post-vaccination spike-specific CD8+ and CD4+ T cell responses reportedly had substantial breadth. Overall T cell responses may have been underestimated by the analyses of TCR breadth and depth.

Germline V gene lookup returns CDR1 SEHNR and CDR2 FQNEAQ (reference sequence). The ends lost 4 bases at V and 7 bases at J; junction bases unmatched: 4. The CDR3 loop spans 15 amino acids. Treatment specified: around 19 received Ad26.COV2.S at low or high dose, single or two shots; several received placebo; per-sample allocation not given. Repertoires come from day 63 after the first vaccine or placebo injection. Vaccination used an Ad26 vector expressing Wuhan-strain SARS-CoV-2 spike. Repertoires were generated with immunoSEQ multiplex PCR, while TCRdb's copy carries only in-frame clones and drops some. The repertoire holds fewer than 900,000 clones, around 89% seen once, with approximately 1.5% in the top ten.

This chain links TRBV7-9 with TRBJ2-1, with 13 bases aligning to TRBD2. Specimen: peripheral blood, collected in a trial of Ad26.COV2.S vaccine versus placebo. This clonotype originated in a person aged 18 to 59 who received the Ad26.COV2.S COVID-19 vaccine or a placebo. CDR3 coding DNA: TGTGCCAGCAGCTCACCGGGACTAGCGGGAAATGAGCAGTTCTTC. This gives the protein CASSSPGLAGNEQFF.